This T cell receptor beta chain was identified in a study of tumor-infiltrating lymphocytes in primary liver carcinoma. Study results and limitations: Tumor-adjacent and tumor-blood pairs overlapped less than tumor region pairs did.

The source material, roughly 18-32 mg of unsorted bulk tissue, was used to co-extract RNA and DNA. Patients were chronically HBV-infected and treatment-naive. Uniformly, tumor samples exhibited a viable tumor cell fraction exceeding 90%. TCR beta cDNA was reverse-transcribed from roughly 0.45 ug of total RNA. The reaction used a constant-region primer and ProtoScript II reverse transcriptase. It was through three nested multiplex PCR rounds of slightly modified ARM-PCR that TCR beta libraries arose. The first two PCR rounds used TRBV1-TRBV30 primers with a Cbeta primer, around 10 cycles each. TCRdb itself ran the multiplex PCR reads through MiXCR, one entry per CDR3 protein. The data hold 95,000 to 100,000 distinct CDR3 sequences, with about 67% observed a single time. Of note for this clonotype: The antigen is unknown.

V gave up 8 bases and J gave up 5 bases, with 12 bases separating them. Looked up from germline, CDR1 is SNHLY and CDR2 is FYNNEI. This CDR3 spans 13 amino acids. The sequence was collected from a woman between 55 and 75 years old with primary liver carcinoma and hepatitis B virus infection. The V and J genes are TRBV2 and TRBJ2-2, with D maybe TRBD1 (5 bases). Sequenced material: liver tumor tissue from sampling region 2. Subset in this sample: tumor region T2, inferior pole. CDR3: CASGRQTTGELFF. The CDR3 coding sequence is TGTGCCAGCGGTAGACAGACGACCGGGGAGCTGTTTTTT.